This is a list of T cell receptor beta chains from one sample in a study of blood T cell repertoires in COVID-19. Assay: immunoSEQ multiplex PCR; the TCRdb copy retains only in-frame clones and omits some. The sample yields tens of thousands of clones, around nine tenths seen once. Sequenced input: peripheral blood. These TCRs come from a woman between 55 and 75 years old with COVID-19, enrolled during active disease. Both conserved end residues are part of each CDR3. A D gene is named only where the DNA matches it firmly. Part of the rows lack a size; the others show once, few, many or a class for expanded clones.

j_call: TRBJ2-5
v_call: TRBV27
cdr3_length: 14
d_call: -
clone_size: -
cdr3_nt: TGTGCCAGCAGCCCGGGCCAGCGGGAAGAGACCCAGTACTTC
cdr3_aa: CASSPGQREETQYF

j_call: TRBJ1-1
v_call: TRBV9
cdr3_length: 16
d_call: -
clone_size: -
cdr3_nt: TGTGCCAGCAGCGTAGAGTTGAAGCCTGTGAACACTGAAGCTTTCTTT
cdr3_aa: CASSVELKPVNTEAFF

j_call: TRBJ2-7
v_call: TRBV24-1
cdr3_length: 15
d_call: -
clone_size: -
cdr3_nt: TGTGCCACCAGTGACTCTAAAACAGGACGTACGGAGCAGTACTTC
cdr3_aa: CATSDSKTGRTEQYF

j_call: TRBJ2-5
v_call: TRBV18
cdr3_length: 15
d_call: -
clone_size: -
cdr3_nt: TGTGCCAGCTCAATTGTGGGGGCAGACCAAGAGACCCAGTACTTC
cdr3_aa: CASSIVGADQETQYF

j_call: TRBJ2-1
v_call: TRBV6-1
cdr3_length: 16
d_call: TRBD2
clone_size: -
cdr3_nt: TGTGCCAGCAGTGACCCCCTAGCGGGGGCCTACAATGAGCAGTTCTTC
cdr3_aa: CASSDPLAGAYNEQFF

j_call: TRBJ2-7
v_call: TRBV30
cdr3_length: 15
d_call: -
clone_size: -
cdr3_nt: TGTGCCTGGAGTGTACGGGGGACAGTCTCCTACGAGCAGTACTTC
cdr3_aa: CAWSVRGTVSYEQYF

j_call: TRBJ2-1
v_call: TRBV9
cdr3_length: 16
d_call: TRBD2
clone_size: -
cdr3_nt: TGTGCCAGCAGCGCCCGACTAGCGGGAGGATTCTATGAGCAGTTCTTC
cdr3_aa: CASSARLAGGFYEQFF

j_call: TRBJ1-1
v_call: TRBV9
cdr3_length: 13
d_call: -
clone_size: -
cdr3_nt: TGTGCCAGTTCCGGGAATGTGAACACTGAAGCTTTCTTT
cdr3_aa: CASSGNVNTEAFF

j_call: TRBJ2-7
v_call: TRBV24-1
cdr3_length: 13
d_call: -
clone_size: -
cdr3_nt: TGTGCCACCAACCAGCCGGGAGAGTACGAGCAGTACTTC
cdr3_aa: CATNQPGEYEQYF

j_call: TRBJ1-5
v_call: TRBV12-5
cdr3_length: 14
d_call: TRBD1
clone_size: -
cdr3_nt: TGTGCTACCTCGCTCGCAGGGGGTAATCAGCCCCAGCATTTT
cdr3_aa: CATSLAGGNQPQHF

j_call: TRBJ2-7
v_call: TRBV11-2
cdr3_length: 14
d_call: TRBD2
clone_size: -
cdr3_nt: TGTGCCAGCAGCTTAGGGACTAGCGGGGTGGTTGGACACTTC
cdr3_aa: CASSLGTSGVVGHF

j_call: TRBJ1-5
v_call: TRBV7-9
cdr3_length: 17
d_call: TRBD1
clone_size: once
cdr3_nt: TGTGCCAGCAGGCCCGGGACAGGGCCATTAGCCTATCAGCCCCAGCATTTT
cdr3_aa: CASRPGTGPLAYQPQHF

j_call: TRBJ2-1
v_call: TRBV10-3
cdr3_length: 16
d_call: TRBD1
clone_size: -
cdr3_nt: TGTGCCATCAGTGAATTGCGTTTGGACAGGGGTAATGAGCAGTTCTTC
cdr3_aa: CAISELRLDRGNEQFF

j_call: TRBJ2-4
v_call: TRBV19
cdr3_length: 18
d_call: TRBD1
clone_size: -
cdr3_nt: TGTGCCAGTAGTATAGAGTGGGGGACAGGGATAGCCAAAAACATTCAGTACTTC
cdr3_aa: CASSIEWGTGIAKNIQYF

j_call: TRBJ2-7
v_call: TRBV3-1/TRBV3-2
cdr3_length: 14
d_call: TRBD2
clone_size: -
cdr3_nt: TGTGCCAGCAGCCGCACGGGACTAGCCCACGAGCAGTACTTC
cdr3_aa: CASSRTGLAHEQYF

j_call: TRBJ2-3
v_call: TRBV19
cdr3_length: 15
d_call: -
clone_size: large
cdr3_nt: TGTGCCAGTAGTAGCTGGTTAGAACCCACAGATACGCAGTATTTT
cdr3_aa: CASSSWLEPTDTQYF

j_call: TRBJ1-1
v_call: TRBV29-1
cdr3_length: 12
d_call: -
clone_size: -
cdr3_nt: TGCAGCGTCAGGGCATTGAACACTGAAGCTTTCTTT
cdr3_aa: CSVRALNTEAFF

j_call: TRBJ2-5
v_call: TRBV14
cdr3_length: 15
d_call: -
clone_size: -
cdr3_nt: TGTGCCAGCAGCCCCTTTAGAGGCGGGCAAGAGACCCAGTACTTC
cdr3_aa: CASSPFRGGQETQYF

j_call: TRBJ2-1
v_call: TRBV6-2/TRBV6-3
cdr3_length: 18
d_call: TRBD2
clone_size: -
cdr3_nt: TGTGCCAGCAGTTACGAAACTAGCGGGAAGGATCCTTACAATGAGCAGTTCTTC
cdr3_aa: CASSYETSGKDPYNEQFF

j_call: TRBJ1-2
v_call: TRBV9
cdr3_length: 15
d_call: -
clone_size: few
cdr3_nt: TGTGCCAGCAGCGTAGATATAGGGGTGGACTATGGCTACACCTTC
cdr3_aa: CASSVDIGVDYGYTF

j_call: TRBJ1-5
v_call: TRBV7-2
cdr3_length: 12
d_call: -
clone_size: -
cdr3_nt: TGTGCCAGCAGCTTCAGGGGTCAGCCCCAGCATTTT
cdr3_aa: CASSFRGQPQHF

j_call: TRBJ1-1
v_call: TRBV10-3
cdr3_length: 14
d_call: TRBD1
clone_size: once
cdr3_nt: TGTGCCATCAGTCCCGGGACAGGGGGCACTGAAGCTTTCTTT
cdr3_aa: CAISPGTGGTEAFF

j_call: TRBJ1-2
v_call: TRBV19
cdr3_length: 14
d_call: TRBD1
clone_size: -
cdr3_nt: TGTGCCAGTAGTTCCTCGACAGGGGACTATGGCTACACCTTC
cdr3_aa: CASSSSTGDYGYTF

j_call: TRBJ1-6
v_call: TRBV19
cdr3_length: 15
d_call: -
clone_size: -
cdr3_nt: TGTGCCACAGCGCGGGATCCGAATAATGGGGCACCCCTCCACTTT
cdr3_aa: CATARDPNNGAPLHF

j_call: TRBJ2-7
v_call: TRBV30
cdr3_length: 14
d_call: -
clone_size: -
cdr3_nt: TGTGCCTGGAGTCCCCTAACCCCCTATGAAGAGCAGTACTTC
cdr3_aa: CAWSPLTPYEEQYF

j_call: TRBJ1-1
v_call: TRBV27
cdr3_length: 16
d_call: TRBD1
clone_size: -
cdr3_nt: TGTGCCAGCCTTCGGGGGGACAGGGGGCTTAACACTGAAGCTTTCTTT
cdr3_aa: CASLRGDRGLNTEAFF

j_call: TRBJ2-1
v_call: TRBV27
cdr3_length: 14
d_call: TRBD2
clone_size: -
cdr3_nt: TGTGCCAGCAGCCCTACGGGACTATACAATGAGCAGTTCTTC
cdr3_aa: CASSPTGLYNEQFF

j_call: TRBJ2-5
v_call: TRBV29-1
cdr3_length: 12
d_call: -
clone_size: -
cdr3_nt: TGCAGCGGGGAACAGGTCCAAGAGACCCAGTACTTC
cdr3_aa: CSGEQVQETQYF

j_call: TRBJ1-5
v_call: TRBV19
cdr3_length: 14
d_call: -
clone_size: -
cdr3_nt: TGTGCCAGTAGTATGGTAGGGGTGGCTCAGCCCCAGCATTTT
cdr3_aa: CASSMVGVAQPQHF

j_call: TRBJ2-7
v_call: TRBV29-1
cdr3_length: 15
d_call: -
clone_size: -
cdr3_nt: TGCAGCGTTGAACTTTCAGGTCGCGCGTCCTACGAGCAGTACTTC
cdr3_aa: CSVELSGRASYEQYF

j_call: TRBJ1-6
v_call: TRBV4-2
cdr3_length: 13
d_call: -
clone_size: -
cdr3_nt: TGTGCCAGCAGCCAAGATTGGGACAATACCCTCCACTTT
cdr3_aa: CASSQDWDNTLHF

j_call: TRBJ1-2
v_call: TRBV3-1/TRBV3-2
cdr3_length: 15
d_call: TRBD1
clone_size: -
cdr3_nt: TGTGCCAGCAGCCCGTCCGGGACAGGGCTTCATGGCTACACCTTC
cdr3_aa: CASSPSGTGLHGYTF

j_call: TRBJ2-1
v_call: TRBV7-9
cdr3_length: 17
d_call: TRBD2
clone_size: -
cdr3_nt: TGTGCCAGCACTAACCCGGGTAGCGGGAGGGCCTCATTTGAGCAGTTCTTC
cdr3_aa: CASTNPGSGRASFEQFF

j_call: TRBJ2-2
v_call: TRBV24-1
cdr3_length: 16
d_call: TRBD2
clone_size: -
cdr3_nt: TGTGCCACCAGTGATTTTACTAGCGGGAAGCTCGGGGAGCTGTTTTTT
cdr3_aa: CATSDFTSGKLGELFF

j_call: TRBJ1-5
v_call: TRBV28
cdr3_length: 15
d_call: TRBD1
clone_size: -
cdr3_nt: TGTGCCAGCAGCAAACAGGGGTATAGCAATCAGCCCCAGCATTTT
cdr3_aa: CASSKQGYSNQPQHF

j_call: TRBJ2-7
v_call: TRBV5-4
cdr3_length: 15
d_call: TRBD2
clone_size: -
cdr3_nt: TGTGCCAGCAGCTTGGTTCAAGCGGGAGGGCGAGAGCAGTACTTC
cdr3_aa: CASSLVQAGGREQYF

j_call: TRBJ1-5
v_call: TRBV30
cdr3_length: 13
d_call: -
clone_size: few
cdr3_nt: TGTGCCTCCTCCCACAGGGCCAATCAGCCCCAGCATTTT
cdr3_aa: CASSHRANQPQHF

j_call: TRBJ1-3
v_call: TRBV6-5
cdr3_length: 15
d_call: -
clone_size: -
cdr3_nt: TGTGCCAGCAGTTACTACGCGGGGCATGGAAACACCATATATTTT
cdr3_aa: CASSYYAGHGNTIYF

j_call: TRBJ2-7
v_call: TRBV4-1
cdr3_length: 16
d_call: -
clone_size: -
cdr3_nt: TGCGCCAGCAGCCAAGCCATGCGGGGCCGTATAAGTGAGCAGTACTTC
cdr3_aa: CASSQAMRGRISEQYF

j_call: TRBJ2-2
v_call: TRBV5-6
cdr3_length: 16
d_call: TRBD2
clone_size: -
cdr3_nt: TGTGCCAGCAACCTTAGAAAGCGGGAGACGGGCGGGGAGCTGTTTTTT
cdr3_aa: CASNLRKRETGGELFF

j_call: TRBJ1-2
v_call: TRBV10-3
cdr3_length: 15
d_call: TRBD1
clone_size: -
cdr3_nt: TGTGCCATCAGTGGGGTAGGGGGGACAGGGACTGGCTACACCTTC
cdr3_aa: CAISGVGGTGTGYTF

j_call: TRBJ1-3
v_call: TRBV2
cdr3_length: 16
d_call: TRBD1
clone_size: -
cdr3_nt: TGTGCCAGCAGTGCCCTGCAGGGGGCCTCGGCAAACACCATATATTTT
cdr3_aa: CASSALQGASANTIYF

j_call: TRBJ2-7
v_call: TRBV30
cdr3_length: 13
d_call: TRBD2
clone_size: -
cdr3_nt: TGTGCCTGGCATAGCGGGAGGAACTACGAGCAGTACTTC
cdr3_aa: CAWHSGRNYEQYF

j_call: TRBJ2-2
v_call: TRBV18
cdr3_length: 17
d_call: TRBD2
clone_size: -
cdr3_nt: TGTGCCAGCTCACCCTGGACTAGCGGGAGTGGTACCGGGGAGCTGTTTTTT
cdr3_aa: CASSPWTSGSGTGELFF

j_call: TRBJ2-7
v_call: TRBV6-1
cdr3_length: 15
d_call: -
clone_size: once
cdr3_nt: TGTGCCAGCAGTGAACTACAGGTGAGCTCCTACGAGCAGTACTTC
cdr3_aa: CASSELQVSSYEQYF

j_call: TRBJ1-3
v_call: TRBV7-6
cdr3_length: 16
d_call: -
clone_size: -
cdr3_nt: TGTGCCAGCAGCTTAGTTTCGGGGAACTCTGGAAACACCATATATTTT
cdr3_aa: CASSLVSGNSGNTIYF

j_call: TRBJ1-1
v_call: TRBV28
cdr3_length: 13
d_call: -
clone_size: -
cdr3_nt: TGTGCCAGCAGTTTATGGCGGGTCACTGAAGCTTTCTTT
cdr3_aa: CASSLWRVTEAFF

j_call: TRBJ1-1
v_call: TRBV12-3/TRBV12-4
cdr3_length: 13
d_call: -
clone_size: -
cdr3_nt: TGTGCCAGCTATGTGATCGGGAACACTGAAGCTTTCTTT
cdr3_aa: CASYVIGNTEAFF

j_call: TRBJ1-1
v_call: TRBV18
cdr3_length: 18
d_call: TRBD1
clone_size: -
cdr3_nt: TGTGCCAGCTCATTTTGGGACAGAAAGGGGATCAAGAACACTGAAGCTTTCTTT
cdr3_aa: CASSFWDRKGIKNTEAFF

j_call: TRBJ1-1
v_call: TRBV5-4
cdr3_length: 14
d_call: TRBD1
clone_size: -
cdr3_nt: TGTGCCAGCAGCGCGGGACAGGGTCGTTCCGAAGCTTTCTTT
cdr3_aa: CASSAGQGRSEAFF

j_call: TRBJ2-3
v_call: TRBV3-1/TRBV3-2
cdr3_length: 15
d_call: TRBD2
clone_size: few
cdr3_nt: TGTGCCAGCAGCCCCGGCGGGAGAGATCCAGATACGCAGTATTTT
cdr3_aa: CASSPGGRDPDTQYF

j_call: TRBJ2-3
v_call: TRBV9
cdr3_length: 15
d_call: TRBD2
clone_size: -
cdr3_nt: TGTGCCAGCAGCGGGGGACTAGCGGGAGCAGATACGCAGTATTTT
cdr3_aa: CASSGGLAGADTQYF

j_call: TRBJ1-1
v_call: TRBV18
cdr3_length: 15
d_call: -
clone_size: -
cdr3_nt: TGTGCCAGCTCACCACCGATGGGGGCTCACACTGAAGCTTTCTTT
cdr3_aa: CASSPPMGAHTEAFF

j_call: TRBJ2-1
v_call: TRBV9
cdr3_length: 14
d_call: TRBD2
clone_size: -
cdr3_nt: TGTGCCAGCAGCGTCGGCGGGAGATACAATGAGCAGTTCTTC
cdr3_aa: CASSVGGRYNEQFF

j_call: TRBJ1-1
v_call: TRBV7-2
cdr3_length: 12
d_call: -
clone_size: -
cdr3_nt: TGTGCCAGCAGTCAGGGAGGCACTGAAGCTTTCTTT
cdr3_aa: CASSQGGTEAFF

j_call: TRBJ1-2
v_call: TRBV2
cdr3_length: 13
d_call: -
clone_size: -
cdr3_nt: TGTGCCAGCAGTGCTGACAGCTCCTATGGCTACACCTTC
cdr3_aa: CASSADSSYGYTF

j_call: TRBJ2-5
v_call: TRBV7-9
cdr3_length: 15
d_call: -
clone_size: -
cdr3_nt: TGTGCCAGCAGCCAGCAAGCAGCGGAACAAGAGACCCAGTACTTC
cdr3_aa: CASSQQAAEQETQYF

j_call: TRBJ1-2
v_call: TRBV5-4
cdr3_length: 14
d_call: -
clone_size: -
cdr3_nt: TGTGCCAGCAGCCATAACCAGGGTCTCTATGGCTACACCTTC
cdr3_aa: CASSHNQGLYGYTF

j_call: TRBJ1-2
v_call: TRBV2
cdr3_length: 13
d_call: -
clone_size: -
cdr3_nt: TGTGCCAGCAGTGCGGTGGGAGACTATGGCTACACCTTC
cdr3_aa: CASSAVGDYGYTF